This TCR beta chain is drawn from a study of T-cell memory formation after mild COVID-19. Study results and caveats: Later expanders leaned toward CD4+, whereas clones contracting from day 15 to 85 were balanced CD4/CD8. Largely, contracting CD4+ clones fell within CM and EM, and contracting CD8+ clones within EMRA.

TCRdb reprocessed the 5' RACE reads with MiXCR, giving one entry per CDR3 protein. The top ten hold over 10% of the sample, which has about 410,000 distinct CDR3 sequences, 20% to 25% seen once. CDR3 size: 19 residues. The V gene end was trimmed by 3 bases and the J gene end by 0 bases; junction bases not matched to a gene: 10. Points on this clonotype: What it recognizes is unknown.

This rearrangement joins TRBV12-3 or TRBV12-4 to TRBJ2-1, with 11 bases identical to TRBD2. The material sequenced was PBMCs or a T cell subset sorted from them (not recorded which). This TCR came from an adult woman who had mild COVID-19 (a few samples of this study predate the infection). Cell type and time point are not known. CDR3 residues: CASSFTGTSGTSSYNEQFF. For the CDR3, the DNA is TGTGCCAGCAGTTTCACCGGGACTAGCGGAACGAGCTCCTACAATGAGCAGTTCTTC.